Described below is a single TCR beta chain sequence and its context. Its target is not known. Naive CD8 isolation took CD45RO-negative cells positively selected for CCR7 and excluded terminally differentiated effector memory CD45RA+ cells. Every donor, a Caucasian adult, lived in Nashville, Tennessee. This sample stems from a study of shared clonotypes between healthy human individuals. Study in general: In total, the donors were two women and a few men aged 18 to 49. Findings and caveats of the study: Some clonotypes were shared by all four sorted-subset donors, while others were not shared. The non-shared ones had lower generation probabilities than the shared ones. Depth was large, yet rarefaction showed that sorted-subset sequencing was incomplete.

Sequenced by immunoSEQ multiplex PCR; TCRdb stores in-frame clones only, minus some. The repertoire includes around 2.1 million clones, roughly 91% of them detected once, and under 2% sits in the top ten. This CDR3 has 14 amino acids. V shed 11 bases and J 5 bases; nucleotides not matched to a gene: 10. CDR1 is ENHRY and CDR2 is SYGVKD in the germline V gene. Sequencing used naive CD8+ T cells from PBMCs. V and J are TRBV10-3 and TRBJ2-3, with 10 bases identical to TRBD2. The receptor comes from a man younger than 30 in good health. Some clones in this sample may be carry-over from other donors' samples. The CDR3 loop is CALGGTSVRDTQYF. The CDR3 coding sequence is TGTGCCCTTGGGGGGACTAGCGTAAGAGATACGCAGTATTTT.